This T cell receptor (beta chain) was retrieved from a study of human versus mouse CDR3 diversity and MHC coevolution. The CDR3 consists of 15 residues. The V gene's germline CDR1 is SGHRS and CDR2 YFSETQ. V lost 4 bases to trimming and J lost 2 bases; unmatched junction nucleotides: 5. Sequencing was performed with immunoSEQ multiplex PCR; in TCRdb, only in-frame clones are kept and a portion is missing. The top ten hold approximately 19% of the sample, which has 45,000 to 75,000 clones, 85% to 95% seen once. The sequence was collected from a person in their 60s in good health. The sequencing input was naive CD4+ T cells from blood. Subset described: CD45RO-negative CD62L-positive naive CD4 T cells. The V call is TRBV5-1, the J call TRBJ2-1; the match to TRBD2 covers 8 bases. The CDR3 nucleotides read TGCGCCAGCAGCCCGATTAGCGGGACCTACAATGAGCAGTTCTTC. It encodes CASSPISGTYNEQFF.